These T cell receptor beta chains were read from a single sample in a study of resident and recirculating memory T cells in vitiligo. TCRdb's table, derived via immunoSEQ multiplex PCR, lists solely in-frame clones and lacks some. The table shows 75,000 to 85,000 clones, with 90% to 95% occurring only once. Sequencing was done on a sample of blood. Receptors originate from a male donor with vitiligo. Each CDR3 is given with its conserved first and last residue. Fields, in order: V gene, clone size, J gene, D gene, CDR3 DNA, CDR3 protein. D genes are given only for firm matches. Only part of the rows carry a size: once, few, many, or a class if the clone is expanded.

v_gene: TRBV6-5
abundance: NA
j_gene: TRBJ1-3
d_gene: NA
CDR3nt: TGTGCCAGCAGTTACTCAGGGCAGGGTTACACCATATATTTT
CDR3aa: CASSYSGQGYTIYF

v_gene: TRBV6-6
abundance: NA
j_gene: TRBJ2-1
d_gene: NA
CDR3nt: TGTGCCAGCAGTTACTCGTGGCTAGCGTACAATGAGCAGTTCTTC
CDR3aa: CASSYSWLAYNEQFF

v_gene: TRBV27
abundance: once
j_gene: TRBJ2-7
d_gene: TRBD2
CDR3nt: TGTGCCAGCAGTTTATCGGCTAGCGGGAGGTACGAGCAGTACTTC
CDR3aa: CASSLSASGRYEQYF

v_gene: TRBV11-2
abundance: NA
j_gene: TRBJ2-4
d_gene: NA
CDR3nt: TGTGCCAGCAGCCTAGGTGGGGCGCGAACGGCCAAAAACATTCAGTACTTC
CDR3aa: CASSLGGARTAKNIQYF

v_gene: TRBV9
abundance: NA
j_gene: TRBJ2-3
d_gene: NA
CDR3nt: TGTGCCAGCAGCGTAGCAGGGGCAGCGACTAGCACAGATACGCAGTATTTT
CDR3aa: CASSVAGAATSTDTQYF

v_gene: TRBV30
abundance: NA
j_gene: TRBJ2-6
d_gene: TRBD2
CDR3nt: TGTGCCTGGAGTGTAATAGACACTACTAGCGGGAGGGCTTCTGCGGGAGGGGCCAACGTCCTGACTTTC
CDR3aa: CAWSVIDTTSGRASAGGANVLTF

v_gene: TRBV4-3
abundance: NA
j_gene: TRBJ2-7
d_gene: TRBD2
CDR3nt: TGCGCCAGCAGCCAGGGTTACGCGGGAGGCTCCTACGAGCAGTACTTC
CDR3aa: CASSQGYAGGSYEQYF

v_gene: TRBV7-8
abundance: NA
j_gene: TRBJ2-4
d_gene: NA
CDR3nt: TGTGCCAGCAGCTTAGGATTCTATCGCCCGTTAGCCAAAAACATTCAGTACTTC
CDR3aa: CASSLGFYRPLAKNIQYF

v_gene: TRBV6-6
abundance: NA
j_gene: TRBJ2-2
d_gene: NA
CDR3nt: TGTGCCAGCCTAGAGGCAGGGGCCGGGGAGCTGTTTTTT
CDR3aa: CASLEAGAGELFF

v_gene: TRBV16
abundance: NA
j_gene: TRBJ1-1
d_gene: TRBD1
CDR3nt: TGTGCCAGCAGCCCAGGGGGGCGAGGGGAGAACACTGAAGCTTTCTTT
CDR3aa: CASSPGGRGENTEAFF

v_gene: TRBV7-6
abundance: NA
j_gene: TRBJ2-5
d_gene: NA
CDR3nt: TGTGCCAGCAGCTGGTCGGGGTTAGAGACCCAGTACTTC
CDR3aa: CASSWSGLETQYF

v_gene: TRBV4-1
abundance: NA
j_gene: TRBJ1-1
d_gene: NA
CDR3nt: TGCGCCAGCAGCCAGCCGACTCAGAACACTGAAGCTTTCTTT
CDR3aa: CASSQPTQNTEAFF

v_gene: TRBV18
abundance: NA
j_gene: TRBJ2-7
d_gene: TRBD2
CDR3nt: TGTGCCAGCTCACCACCGAGCGGCGGGGGTTCCTCCTACGAGCAGTACTTC
CDR3aa: CASSPPSGGGSSYEQYF

v_gene: TRBV10-1
abundance: NA
j_gene: TRBJ2-1
d_gene: TRBD2
CDR3nt: TGCGCCAGCCGAGGGACTACCGATGAGCAGTTCTTC
CDR3aa: CASRGTTDEQFF

v_gene: TRBV4-3
abundance: once
j_gene: TRBJ2-2
d_gene: TRBD1
CDR3nt: TGCGCCAGCAGCCAATATGGACAGGGGGCCTCCGGGGAGCTGTTTTTT
CDR3aa: CASSQYGQGASGELFF

v_gene: TRBV4-1
abundance: once
j_gene: TRBJ1-5
d_gene: TRBD1
CDR3nt: TGCGCCAGCAGCCATTCCTTGGGCTCTAGACAGGGTCCCAATCAGCCCCAGCATTTT
CDR3aa: CASSHSLGSRQGPNQPQHF

v_gene: TRBV4-1
abundance: NA
j_gene: TRBJ2-7
d_gene: TRBD2
CDR3nt: TGCGCCACCACCCCTGATACACTAGCGCCGGGTTTCGAGCAGTACTTC
CDR3aa: CATTPDTLAPGFEQYF

v_gene: TRBV4-3
abundance: NA
j_gene: TRBJ2-5
d_gene: NA
CDR3nt: TGCGCCAGCAGCCAACAGGCCCCTCCTCAAGAGACCCAGTACTTC
CDR3aa: CASSQQAPPQETQYF

v_gene: TRBV2
abundance: NA
j_gene: TRBJ1-4
d_gene: NA
CDR3nt: TGTGCCACCTACTCATCCAGGGGATCGCCGACTAATGAAAAACTGTTTTTT
CDR3aa: CATYSSRGSPTNEKLFF

v_gene: TRBV7-9
abundance: NA
j_gene: TRBJ1-4
d_gene: NA
CDR3nt: TGTGCCAGCAGCCCCCTTGCAACTAATGAAAAACTGTTTTTT
CDR3aa: CASSPLATNEKLFF

v_gene: TRBV30
abundance: NA
j_gene: TRBJ1-2
d_gene: NA
CDR3nt: TGTGCCTGGAACCGCCTCCTCCTATATGTCACCTTC
CDR3aa: CAWNRLLLYVTF

v_gene: TRBV2
abundance: NA
j_gene: TRBJ1-5
d_gene: NA
CDR3nt: TGTGCCAGCAGTGAAGAGGGGGTGAATCAGCCCCAGCATTTT
CDR3aa: CASSEEGVNQPQHF

v_gene: TRBV7-2
abundance: NA
j_gene: TRBJ2-3
d_gene: TRBD2
CDR3nt: TGTGCCAGCAGCTCAAGACTAGCGGGATCCACAGATACGCAGTATTTT
CDR3aa: CASSSRLAGSTDTQYF

v_gene: TRBV7-3
abundance: NA
j_gene: TRBJ1-2
d_gene: TRBD1
CDR3nt: TGTGCCAGCAGCTTAACGTTAAGCGGTTACTCAGGGGGCGGTGACTATGGCTACACCTTC
CDR3aa: CASSLTLSGYSGGGDYGYTF

v_gene: TRBV7-9
abundance: few
j_gene: TRBJ1-2
d_gene: TRBD1
CDR3nt: TGTGCCAGCAGCCCGGTGGGACAGGGTGGAGACTATGGCTACACCTTC
CDR3aa: CASSPVGQGGDYGYTF

v_gene: TRBV7-9
abundance: NA
j_gene: TRBJ2-1
d_gene: NA
CDR3nt: TGTGCCAGCAGCTTAGCGAACTCGCCTTTCTACAATGAGCAGTTCTTC
CDR3aa: CASSLANSPFYNEQFF

v_gene: TRBV12-5
abundance: NA
j_gene: TRBJ2-1
d_gene: NA
CDR3nt: TGTGCTAGTGGTTTGGTACAGACGCTAACTTTCCCTTCCTACAATGAGCAGTTCTTC
CDR3aa: CASGLVQTLTFPSYNEQFF

v_gene: TRBV5-8
abundance: NA
j_gene: TRBJ1-1
d_gene: NA
CDR3nt: TGTGCCAGCGTAAGGACAGCGCTGAACACTGAAGCTTTCTTT
CDR3aa: CASVRTALNTEAFF

v_gene: TRBV6-5
abundance: NA
j_gene: TRBJ2-1
d_gene: TRBD2
CDR3nt: TGTGCCAGCAGTTACTCGCTAAGCGGGAGGGGGGAGCAGTTCTTC
CDR3aa: CASSYSLSGRGEQFF

v_gene: TRBV11-3
abundance: NA
j_gene: TRBJ2-2
d_gene: NA
CDR3nt: TGTGCCAGCAGCCCGAGGTCCCGTGGGGAGCTGTTTTTT
CDR3aa: CASSPRSRGELFF

v_gene: TRBV5-1
abundance: NA
j_gene: TRBJ2-3
d_gene: TRBD2
CDR3nt: TGCGCCAGCAGCTTCGGGGGGGGCGCCCCAGATACGCAGTATTTT
CDR3aa: CASSFGGGAPDTQYF

v_gene: TRBV5-1
abundance: NA
j_gene: TRBJ2-5
d_gene: TRBD2
CDR3nt: TGCGCCAGCAGCCTGGGACTAGCGGGAGCAGAGACCCAGTACTTC
CDR3aa: CASSLGLAGAETQYF

v_gene: TRBV13
abundance: NA
j_gene: TRBJ2-2
d_gene: NA
CDR3nt: TGTGCCAGCAAGTATAGGGGCGGGAACACCGGGGAGCTGTTTTTT
CDR3aa: CASKYRGGNTGELFF

v_gene: TRBV5-1
abundance: once
j_gene: TRBJ2-6
d_gene: NA
CDR3nt: TGCGCCAGCAGCTCCCGCGGAGGGAGCTCTGGGGCCAACGTCCTGACTTTC
CDR3aa: CASSSRGGSSGANVLTF

v_gene: TRBV2
abundance: once
j_gene: TRBJ2-3
d_gene: TRBD2
CDR3nt: TGTGCCACTGATGAGGCGGGAGGCACAGATACGCAGTATTTT
CDR3aa: CATDEAGGTDTQYF

v_gene: TRBV7-2
abundance: NA
j_gene: TRBJ2-1
d_gene: NA
CDR3nt: TGTGCCAGCAGTTCCATGACATCCCCCTACAATGAGCAGTTCTTC
CDR3aa: CASSSMTSPYNEQFF

v_gene: TRBV5-4
abundance: NA
j_gene: TRBJ2-7
d_gene: TRBD2
CDR3nt: TGTGCCAGCAGCTTGGAAAGGACTAGCAACGAGCAGTACTTC
CDR3aa: CASSLERTSNEQYF

v_gene: TRBV7-9
abundance: NA
j_gene: TRBJ2-7
d_gene: TRBD1
CDR3nt: TGTGCCAGCAGCCGACTTGGGACAGGGGGTCACGAGCAGTACTTC
CDR3aa: CASSRLGTGGHEQYF